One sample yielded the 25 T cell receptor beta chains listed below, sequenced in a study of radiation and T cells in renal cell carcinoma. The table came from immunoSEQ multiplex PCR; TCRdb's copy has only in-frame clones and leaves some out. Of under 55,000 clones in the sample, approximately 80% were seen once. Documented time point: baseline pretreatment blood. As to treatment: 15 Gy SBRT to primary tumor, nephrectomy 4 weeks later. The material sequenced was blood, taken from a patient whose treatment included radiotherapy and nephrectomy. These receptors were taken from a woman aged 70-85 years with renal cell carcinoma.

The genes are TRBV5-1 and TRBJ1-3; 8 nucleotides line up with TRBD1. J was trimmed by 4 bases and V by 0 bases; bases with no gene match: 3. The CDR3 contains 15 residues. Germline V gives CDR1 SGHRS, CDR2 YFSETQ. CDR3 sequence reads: CASSLGTGLGNTIYF. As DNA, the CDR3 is TGCGCCAGCAGCTTGGGGACAGGGCTAGGAAACACCATATATTTT. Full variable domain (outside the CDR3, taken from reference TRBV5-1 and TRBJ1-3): KAGVTQTPRYLIKTRGQQVTLSCSPISGHRSVSWYQQTPGQGLQFLFEYFSETQRNKGNFPGRFSGRQFSNSRSEMNVSTLELGDSALYLCASSLGTGLGNTIYFGEGSWLTVV.

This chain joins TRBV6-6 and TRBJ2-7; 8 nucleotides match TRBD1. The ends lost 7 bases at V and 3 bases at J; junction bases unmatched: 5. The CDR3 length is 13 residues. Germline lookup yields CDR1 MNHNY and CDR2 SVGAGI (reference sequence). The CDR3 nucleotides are TGTGCCAGCACGACAGGGGCGGACTACGAGCAGTACTTC. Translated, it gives CASTTGADYEQYF.

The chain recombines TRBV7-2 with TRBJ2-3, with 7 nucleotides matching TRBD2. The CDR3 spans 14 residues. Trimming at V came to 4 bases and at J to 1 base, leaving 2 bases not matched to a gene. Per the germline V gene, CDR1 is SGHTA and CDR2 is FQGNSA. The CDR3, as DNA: TGTGCCAGCAGCTCAGGACTAGGCACAGATACGCAGTATTTT. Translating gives CASSSGLGTDTQYF. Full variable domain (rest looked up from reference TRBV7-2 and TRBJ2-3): GAGVSQSPSNKVTEKGKDVELRCDPISGHTALYWYRQSLGQGLEFLIYFQGNSAPDKSGLPSDRFSAERTGGSVSTLTIQRTQQEDSAVYLCASSSGLGTDTQYFGPGTRLTVL.

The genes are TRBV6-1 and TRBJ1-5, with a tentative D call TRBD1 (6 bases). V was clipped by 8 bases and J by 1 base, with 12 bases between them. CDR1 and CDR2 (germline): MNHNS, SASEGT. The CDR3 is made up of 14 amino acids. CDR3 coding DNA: TGTGCCAGCCACGAGGGGGGAAGCAATCAGCCCCAGCATTTT. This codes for CASHEGGSNQPQHF.

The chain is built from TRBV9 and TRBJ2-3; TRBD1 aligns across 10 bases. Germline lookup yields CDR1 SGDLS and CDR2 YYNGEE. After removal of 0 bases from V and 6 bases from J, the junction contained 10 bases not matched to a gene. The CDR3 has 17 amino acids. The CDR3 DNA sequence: TGTGCCAGCAGCGTAGAAATTCGAGGGACAGGGGTTGATACGCAGTATTTT. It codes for CASSVEIRGTGVDTQYF.

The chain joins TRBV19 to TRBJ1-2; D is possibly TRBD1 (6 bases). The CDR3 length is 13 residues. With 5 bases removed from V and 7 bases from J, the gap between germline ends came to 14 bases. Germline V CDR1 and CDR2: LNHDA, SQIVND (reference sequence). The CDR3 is CASSLGRGGGYTF. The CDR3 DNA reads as TGTGCCAGTAGTCTTGGCAGGGGCGGTGGCTACACCTTC.

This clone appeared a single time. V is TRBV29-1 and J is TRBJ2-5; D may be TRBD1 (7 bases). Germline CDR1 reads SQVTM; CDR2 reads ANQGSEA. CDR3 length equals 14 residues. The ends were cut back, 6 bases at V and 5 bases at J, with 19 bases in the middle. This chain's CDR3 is CSVVLTGTLETQYF. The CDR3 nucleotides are TGCAGCGTAGTCCTGACAGGGACTTTGGAGACCCAGTACTTC.

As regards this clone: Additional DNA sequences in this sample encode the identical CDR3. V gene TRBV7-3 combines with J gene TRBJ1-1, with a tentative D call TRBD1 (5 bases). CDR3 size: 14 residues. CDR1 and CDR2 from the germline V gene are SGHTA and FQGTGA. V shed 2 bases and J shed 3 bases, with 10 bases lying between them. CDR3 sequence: CASSLGGLDTEAFF. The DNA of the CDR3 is TGTGCCAGCAGCTTAGGGGGGTTGGACACTGAAGCTTTCTTT.

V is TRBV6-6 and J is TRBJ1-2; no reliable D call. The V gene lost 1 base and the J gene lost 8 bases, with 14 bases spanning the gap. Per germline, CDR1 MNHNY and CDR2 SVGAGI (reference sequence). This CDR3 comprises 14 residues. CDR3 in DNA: TGTGCCAGCAGTTACTACGAGACCCCGGGGGGCTACACCTTC. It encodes CASSYYETPGGYTF.

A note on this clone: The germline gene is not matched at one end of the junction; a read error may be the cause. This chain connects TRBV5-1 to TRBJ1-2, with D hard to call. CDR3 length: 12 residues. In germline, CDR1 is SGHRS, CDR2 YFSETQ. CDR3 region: CASSPLEGRKVF. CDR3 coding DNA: TGCGCCAGCAGCCCCCTGGAAGGTAGAAAGGTGTTC.

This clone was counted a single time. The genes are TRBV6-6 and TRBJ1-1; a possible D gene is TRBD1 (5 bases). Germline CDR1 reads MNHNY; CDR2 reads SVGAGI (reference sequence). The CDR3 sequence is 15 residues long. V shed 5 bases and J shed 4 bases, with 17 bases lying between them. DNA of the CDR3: TGTGCCAGCAGTCCCCCAGGTAATGGGGGCACTGAAGCTTTCTTT. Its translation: CASSPPGNGGTEAFF.

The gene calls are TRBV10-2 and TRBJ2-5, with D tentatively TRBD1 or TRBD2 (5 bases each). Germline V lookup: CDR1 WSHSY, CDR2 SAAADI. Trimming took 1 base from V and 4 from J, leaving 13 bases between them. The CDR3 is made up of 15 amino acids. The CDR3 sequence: CASSELPDTRETQYF. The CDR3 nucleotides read TGCGCCAGCAGTGAGTTACCGGACACTAGAGAGACCCAGTACTTC.

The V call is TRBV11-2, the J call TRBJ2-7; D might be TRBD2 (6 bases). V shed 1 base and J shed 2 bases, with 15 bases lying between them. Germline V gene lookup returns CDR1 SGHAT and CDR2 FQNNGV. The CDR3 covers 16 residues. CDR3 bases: TGTGCCAGCAGCTTAGTGGAGGGCAGGAACCCCTACGAGCAGTACTTC. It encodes CASSLVEGRNPYEQYF. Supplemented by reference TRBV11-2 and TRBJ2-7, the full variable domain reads EAGVAQSPRYKIIEKRQSVAFWCNPISGHATLYWYQQILGQGPKLLIQFQNNGVVDDSQLPKDRFSAERLKGVDSTLKIQPAKLEDSAVYLCASSLVEGRNPYEQYFGPGTRLTVT.

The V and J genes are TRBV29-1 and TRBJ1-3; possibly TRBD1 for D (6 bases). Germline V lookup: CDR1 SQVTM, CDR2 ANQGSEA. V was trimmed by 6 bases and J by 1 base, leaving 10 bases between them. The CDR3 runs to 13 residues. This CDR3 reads CSVTGRSGNTIYF. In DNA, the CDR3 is TGCAGCGTAACAGGGAGGTCTGGAAACACCATATATTTT.

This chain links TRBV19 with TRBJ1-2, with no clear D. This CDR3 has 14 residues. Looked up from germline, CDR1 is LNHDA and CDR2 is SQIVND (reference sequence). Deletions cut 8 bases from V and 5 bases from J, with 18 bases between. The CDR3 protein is CASFRSSDAYGYTF. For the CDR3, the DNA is TGTGCCAGTTTTCGGTCTTCAGATGCATATGGCTACACCTTC.

CDR3 DNA: TGCGCCAGCAGCCCGACGACAGGGATCGGCTATGGCTACACCTTC. It specifies CASSPTTGIGYGYTF. The J gene is TRBJ1-2, the V gene TRBV5-1; 7 positions match TRBD1. Germline V CDR1 and CDR2: SGHRS, YFSETQ. There are 15 residues in the CDR3. V lost 4 bases to trimming and J lost 4 bases; unmatched junction nucleotides: 10.

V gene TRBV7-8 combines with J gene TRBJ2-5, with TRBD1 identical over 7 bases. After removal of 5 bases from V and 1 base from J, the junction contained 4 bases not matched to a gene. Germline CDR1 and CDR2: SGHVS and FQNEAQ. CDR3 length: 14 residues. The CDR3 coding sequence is TGTGCCAGCAGCCCGGGACAGATCCAAGAGACCCAGTACTTC. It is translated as CASSPGQIQETQYF.

CDR3 in DNA: TGTGCCAGCAGACAGGGAAGGAATCAGCCCCAGCATTTT. This translates into CASRQGRNQPQHF. This chain joins TRBV6-7 and TRBJ1-5; D perhaps matches TRBD1 (6 bases). TRBV6-7 is an ORF, with its function uncertain. This CDR3 region has 13 residues. V was trimmed by 6 bases and J by 4 bases, leaving 10 bases between them.

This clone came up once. In DNA form, the CDR3 reads TGTGCCACCATCTTAAGCGGGGGGGCCTACAATGAGCAGTTCTTC. Its protein is CATILSGGAYNEQFF. The chain employs TRBV2 and TRBJ2-1; TRBD2 agrees at 10 bases. Looked up from germline, CDR1 is SNHLY and CDR2 is FYNNEI. J was trimmed by 2 bases and V by 10 bases; bases with no gene match: 8. The CDR3 totals 15 residues. Variable domain in full (rest from reference TRBV2 and TRBJ2-1): EPEVTQTPSHQVTQMGQEVILRCVPISNHLYFYWYRQILGQKVEFLVSFYNNEISEKSEIFDDQFSVERPDGSNFTLKIRSTKLEDSAMYFCATILSGGAYNEQFFGPGTRLTVL.

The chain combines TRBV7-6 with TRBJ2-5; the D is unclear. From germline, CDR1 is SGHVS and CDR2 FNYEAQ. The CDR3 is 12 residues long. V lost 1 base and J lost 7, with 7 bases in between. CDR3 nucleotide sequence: TGTGCCAGCAGCTTAGAGTTTGGGACCCAGTACTTC. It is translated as CASSLEFGTQYF.

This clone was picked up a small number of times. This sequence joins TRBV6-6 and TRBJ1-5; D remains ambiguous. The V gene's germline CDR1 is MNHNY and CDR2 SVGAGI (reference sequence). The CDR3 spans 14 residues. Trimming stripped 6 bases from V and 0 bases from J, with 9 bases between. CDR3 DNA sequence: TGTGCCAGCAGCCTAGGGAGTAGCAATCAGCCCCAGCATTTT. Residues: CASSLGSSNQPQHF.

The CDR3 region is CASSPPGHRTNEKLFF. DNA for the CDR3: TGTGCCAGCAGCCCCCCGGGACATCGCACTAATGAAAAACTGTTTTTT. This chain uses TRBV7-9 with TRBJ1-4, with a tentative D call TRBD1 (6 bases). The V end was cut by 5 bases, the J end by 2 bases, with 15 bases between. CDR3 size: 16 residues. Germline CDR1 is SEHNR and CDR2 is FQNEAQ (reference sequence).

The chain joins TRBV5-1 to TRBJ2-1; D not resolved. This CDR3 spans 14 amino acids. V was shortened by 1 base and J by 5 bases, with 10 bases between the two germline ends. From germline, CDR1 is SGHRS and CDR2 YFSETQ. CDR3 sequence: CASSLSGQNNEQFF. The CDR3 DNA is TGCGCCAGCAGCTTGTCAGGCCAGAACAATGAGCAGTTCTTC. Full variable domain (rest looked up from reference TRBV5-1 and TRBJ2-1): KAGVTQTPRYLIKTRGQQVTLSCSPISGHRSVSWYQQTPGQGLQFLFEYFSETQRNKGNFPGRFSGRQFSNSRSEMNVSTLELGDSALYLCASSLSGQNNEQFFGPGTRLTVL.

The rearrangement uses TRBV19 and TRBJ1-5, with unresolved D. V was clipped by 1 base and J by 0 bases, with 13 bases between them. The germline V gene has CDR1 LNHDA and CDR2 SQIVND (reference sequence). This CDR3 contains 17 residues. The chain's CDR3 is CASSIGGKPYSNQPQHF. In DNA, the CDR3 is TGTGCCAGTAGTATAGGAGGGAAGCCCTATAGCAATCAGCCCCAGCATTTT.

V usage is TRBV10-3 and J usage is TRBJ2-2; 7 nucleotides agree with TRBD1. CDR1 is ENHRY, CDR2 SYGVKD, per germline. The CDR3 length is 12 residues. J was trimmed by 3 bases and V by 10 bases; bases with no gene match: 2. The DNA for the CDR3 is TGTGCCACCCAGGGGGACACCGGGGAGCTGTTTTTT. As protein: CATQGDTGELFF.